This TCR beta chain came from a study of yellow fever vaccine responses in identical twins. Losses at the gene ends were 4 bases for V and 7 bases for J; bases not matched to a gene: 8. The V gene's germline CDR1 is SGHNT and CDR2 YYREEE (reference sequence). The CDR3 has 15 residues. In its sample, this clonotype was seen once. TCRdb called the RT-PCR reads again in MiXCR, with one record for every CDR3 protein. The table shows roughly 18,000 distinct CDR3 sequences, with under 80% occurring only once. The chain carries TRBV5-4 and TRBJ2-1; 10 bases align to TRBD2. The clonotype was recovered from a woman aged 18-30 years who received the yellow fever vaccine. The source material was T cells from blood (PBMCs), unsorted or a sorted subset (not recorded which), sampled before or after yellow fever vaccination (not recorded which). CDR3 region: CASSPSGRAENEQFF. CDR3 in DNA: TGTGCCAGCAGCCCGAGCGGGAGGGCCGAGAATGAGCAGTTCTTC.